This passage covers 20 T cell receptor beta chains from one sample sequenced in a study of T-cell reconstitution after alpha-beta-depleted transplantation in children. Unique molecular identifiers were used in preparing the TCRbeta library. MiXCR was run by TCRdb on the PCR reads, yielding one entry per CDR3 protein. The sample consists of approximately 1,000,000 distinct CDR3 sequences, 25% to 30% of them appearing once. The sequences come from PBMCs, mostly from graft donor cells, collected 360 days after TCRalphabeta/CD19-depleted stem cell transplant. The receptors come from a boy under two years old who had a stem cell transplant for SCID, so the T cells may come from the graft donor.

V is TRBV12-3 or TRBV12-4 and J is TRBJ2-2; D remains unclear. CDR3 length equals 13 residues. Trimming took 6 bases from V and 1 from J, leaving 6 bases between them. In DNA, the CDR3 is TGTGCCAGCAGGCGAGAGAACACCGGGGAGCTGTTTTTT. This codes for CASRRENTGELFF.

In DNA, the CDR3 is TGTGCCAGCAGCTCTCCCGAACTCAAGGTCTCCTACGAGCAGTACTTC. Its protein is CASSSPELKVSYEQYF. The J gene is TRBJ2-7, the V gene TRBV21-1; the table calls TRBD2, which could not be checked here. TRBV21-1 is listed as a pseudogene. This CDR3 contains 16 residues.

This clonotype occurred a few times. The rearrangement uses TRBV5-1 and TRBJ1-2; D gene uncertain. Germline V gives CDR1 SGHRS, CDR2 YFSETQ. Trimming removed 5 bases at V and 8 bases at J, with 16 bases between. This CDR3 is built from 13 residues. In nucleotides, the CDR3 is TGCGCCAGCAGTCAGGACCGGACGTTAGGCTACACCTTC. It is translated as CASSQDRTLGYTF.

The chain couples TRBV29-1 to TRBJ1-3, with no clear D. Germline CDR1 and CDR2: SQVTM and ANQGSEA. There are 11 residues in the CDR3. Trimming shortened V by 6 bases and J by 3 bases, and 6 bases separated the two germline ends. CDR3 sequence (DNA): TGCAGCGTCCAAGTTGGAAACACCATATATTTT. It encodes CSVQVGNTIYF.

J is TRBJ2-7 and V is TRBV6-1; a weak D match, TRBD1 (5 bases). The germline V gene encodes CDR1 MNHNS and CDR2 SASEGT. Trimming removed 2 bases from V and 2 bases from J, with 13 bases in between. The CDR3 totals 15 residues. CDR3 protein: CASSEPRVPTYEQYF. Here the CDR3 DNA reads TGTGCCAGCAGTGAACCCAGGGTGCCAACCTACGAGCAGTACTTC.

A few counts support this clonotype. The gene calls are TRBV20-1 and TRBJ2-3; 14 bases agree with TRBD2. The V segment lost 3 bases and the J segment 1 base; nucleotides outside the gene matches: 3. Germline V gene data show CDR1 as DFQATT and CDR2 as SNEGSKA (reference sequence). CDR3 length: 16 residues. The CDR3 DNA reads TGCAGTGCTAGTCCGGGACTAGCGGGGGGCACAGATACGCAGTATTTT. Amino acids: CSASPGLAGGTDTQYF.

V and J are TRBV7-6 and TRBJ1-2, with D unclear. Germline CDR1 reads SGHVS; CDR2 reads FNYEAQ. The CDR3 loop spans 17 amino acids. The ends were cut back, 1 base at V and 8 bases at J, with 23 bases in the middle. Here the CDR3 reads CASSLGRGTFASYGYTF. The CDR3 DNA reads TGTGCCAGCAGCTTAGGTCGGGGAACTTTCGCGTCTTACGGCTACACCTTC.

The chain links TRBV12-3 or TRBV12-4 to TRBJ1-5; D unresolved. Trimming removed 9 bases at V and 3 bases at J, with 12 bases between. This CDR3 spans 13 amino acids. CDR3 region: CASRTGNNQPQHF. CDR3 in DNA: TGTGCCAGTCGGACGGGGAACAATCAGCCCCAGCATTTT.

V is TRBV15 and J is TRBJ2-7; D is perhaps TRBD2 (6 bases). The V end lost 1 base, the J end lost 1 base, and 20 bases lay between the germline ends. CDR1 is LNHNV and CDR2 is YYDKDF in the germline V gene (reference sequence). The CDR3 runs to 18 residues. The CDR3 nucleotides read TGTGCCACCAGCAGAGGGATAGGAGGGCCCCACCTTTCCTACGAGCAGTACTTC. Translated, it gives CATSRGIGGPHLSYEQYF.

This clonotype showed up just a few times. This rearrangement joins TRBV9 to TRBJ2-3, with TRBD2 matching 9 bases. J lost 2 bases, V lost 0 bases, and 7 bases had no gene match. The CDR3 totals 17 residues. Germline CDR1 SGDLS, CDR2 YYNGEE. This CDR3 reads CASSVARSGGPTDTQYF. CDR3 nucleotides: TGTGCCAGCAGCGTAGCTCGGAGCGGGGGGCCCACAGATACGCAGTATTTT. Full variable domain (rest looked up from reference TRBV9 and TRBJ2-3): DSGVTQTPKHLITATGQRVTLRCSPRSGDLSVYWYQQSLDQGLQFLIQYYNGEERAKGNILERFSAQQFPDLHSELNLSSLELGDSALYFCASSVARSGGPTDTQYFGPGTRLTVL.

The chain recombines TRBV7-8 with TRBJ2-3; 10 bases are shared with TRBD1. Germline trimming cut 5 bases from V and 2 bases from J; bases unmatched to any gene: 19. This CDR3 is built from 20 residues. Germline V gives CDR1 SGHVS, CDR2 FQNEAQ. The CDR3 here is CASSQIDPYRDRGPTDTQYF. In DNA form, the CDR3 reads TGTGCCAGCAGCCAAATTGACCCTTACCGGGACAGGGGCCCCACAGATACGCAGTATTTT. The full variable domain, in which reference TRBV7-8 and TRBJ2-3 provide the parts outside the CDR3, is GAGVSQSPRYKVAKRGQDVALRCDPISGHVSLFWYQQALGQGPEFLTYFQNEAQLDKSGLPSDRFFAERPEGSVSTLKIQRTQQEDSAVYLCASSQIDPYRDRGPTDTQYFGPGTRLTVL.

The chain uses TRBV5-1 and TRBJ1-1, with a weak D call TRBD1 (6 bases). The V end was cut by 3 bases, the J end by 3 bases, with 15 bases between. The CDR3 loop spans 15 amino acids. CDR1 and CDR2 from the germline V gene are SGHRS and YFSETQ. The CDR3 sequence is CASSWEHTGYTEAFF. CDR3 coding DNA: TGCGCCAGCAGCTGGGAACACACAGGGTACACTGAAGCTTTCTTT.

V gene TRBV19 combines with J gene TRBJ1-5; D perhaps matches TRBD1 (5 bases). The CDR3 runs to 15 residues. V was shortened by 6 bases and J by 5 bases, with 17 bases between the two germline ends. The germline gives CDR1 LNHDA, CDR2 SQIVND (reference sequence). The CDR3 coding sequence is TGTGCCAGTAGCCGACTTGACAGCGGCGATCAGCCCCAGCATTTT. It codes for CASSRLDSGDQPQHF.

This chain joins TRBV5-1 and TRBJ2-2; D is unclear. V lost 1 base to trimming and J lost 3 bases, with 7 bases between them. CDR1 and CDR2 from the germline V gene are SGHRS and YFSETQ. This CDR3 contains 14 residues. CDR3 DNA: TGCGCCAGCAGCTTGAGGTCGGACACCGGGGAGCTGTTTTTT. Residues: CASSLRSDTGELFF.

This rearrangement joins TRBV12-3 or TRBV12-4 to TRBJ2-1; the match to TRBD1 covers 8 bases. CDR3 length: 15 amino acids. V trimming: 5 bases; J trimming: 5 bases; junction bases outside the gene matches: 8. The CDR3 protein is CASSRQGTVNNEQFF. CDR3 coding DNA: TGTGCCAGCAGTCGACAGGGGACGGTCAACAATGAGCAGTTCTTC.

This chain uses TRBV5-1 with TRBJ1-1, with D perhaps TRBD1 (6 bases). CDR3 length: 15 amino acids. With 4 bases removed from V and 6 bases from J, the gap between germline ends came to 19 bases. The germline gives CDR1 SGHRS, CDR2 YFSETQ. The CDR3 reads CASSQSRGLSAEAFF. DNA of the CDR3: TGCGCCAGCAGCCAATCTCGGGGGCTTAGCGCTGAAGCTTTCTTT.

At least ten counts were recorded for this clonotype. This chain joins TRBV12-3 or TRBV12-4 and TRBJ1-3; weak D call: TRBD1 (5 bases). The CDR3 totals 15 residues. V was clipped by 3 bases and J by 0 bases, with 9 bases between them. CDR3 in amino acids: CASSFGGSSGNTIYF. CDR3 bases: TGTGCCAGCAGTTTTGGGGGGAGCTCTGGAAACACCATATATTTT.

This clonotype was counted only a few times. The V gene is TRBV5-6, the J gene TRBJ2-1; maybe TRBD2 (5 bases). Per the germline V gene, CDR1 is SGHDT and CDR2 is YYEEEE. Trimming stripped 0 bases from V and 9 bases from J, with 7 bases between. CDR3 length: 12 amino acids. The CDR3 sequence is CASSLERGEQFF. The CDR3 DNA follows: TGTGCCAGCAGCTTGGAACGGGGTGAGCAGTTCTTC. The whole variable domain, filled in from reference TRBV5-6 and TRBJ2-1, reads DAGVTQSPTHLIKTRGQQVTLRCSPKSGHDTVSWYQQALGQGPQFIFQYYEEEERQRGNFPDRFSGHQFPNYSSELNVNALLLGDSALYLCASSLERGEQFFGPGTRLTVL.

The rearrangement links TRBV5-1 to TRBJ2-1; 9 positions agree with TRBD2. The CDR3 sequence is 18 residues long. V was pared by 0 bases and J by 2 bases, with 9 bases of the junction left unmatched. Germline CDR1 and CDR2: SGHRS and YFSETQ. CDR3 sequence reads: CASSLDGGGAHAYNEQFF. As DNA, the CDR3 is TGCGCCAGCAGCTTGGATGGCGGGGGGGCTCACGCCTACAATGAGCAGTTCTTC.

This chain joins TRBV10-3 and TRBJ2-3; D might be TRBD2 (6 bases). Germline V gene lookup returns CDR1 ENHRY and CDR2 SYGVKD. The CDR3 length is 11 residues. V was shortened by 10 bases and J by 3 bases, with 8 bases between the two germline ends. CDR3 DNA: TGTGCCACGCTAGCGACAGATACGCAGTATTTT. Translated: CATLATDTQYF.